What follows are 17 T cell receptor beta chains derived from one specimen sequenced in a study of shared clonotypes between healthy human individuals. TCRdb keeps only in-frame clones here, not all; method: immunoSEQ multiplex PCR. The table shows roughly 720,000 clones, with 90% occurring only once. Material for sequencing was memory CD8+ T cells from PBMCs. Stated subset: CD45RO+ cells pooled with CCR7-negative TemRA cells. The receptors were gathered from a young man in good health. Some clones in this sample may be carry-over from other donors' samples.

The genes are TRBV5-4 and TRBJ1-4, with D unresolved. This CDR3 comprises 14 residues. CDR1 and CDR2 (germline): SGHNT, YYREEE (reference sequence). The V and J ends lost 7 bases and 8 bases respectively, with 18 bases between them. Here the CDR3 DNA reads TGTGCCAGCGCCAAAGACGGACGGTCAGAAAAACTGTTTTTT. Protein sequence: CASAKDGRSEKLFF.

The chain combines TRBV27 with TRBJ2-7, with TRBD2 identical over 10 bases. The CDR3 covers 14 residues. With 5 bases clipped from V and 5 bases from J, the junction kept 6 bases outside the gene matches. The germline CDR1 and CDR2 sequences are MNHEY and SMNVEV (reference sequence). In DNA form, the CDR3 reads TGTGCCAGCAGTCCAACTAGCGGGATAAACGAGCAGTACTTC. Amino acid sequence: CASSPTSGINEQYF.

CDR3: CASSRTGYDEQFF. CDR3 nucleotide sequence: TGTGCCAGCAGCCGGACAGGGTACGATGAGCAGTTCTTC. The gene calls are TRBV7-7 and TRBJ2-1; 8 bases map to TRBD1. The junction had 5 bases not matched to a gene; V was cut back by 5 bases and J by 8 bases. This CDR3 spans 13 amino acids. CDR1 is SSHAT and CDR2 is FNYEAQ in the germline V gene (reference sequence). Variable domain in full (rest from reference TRBV7-7 and TRBJ2-1): GAGVSQSPRYKVTKRGQDVTLRCDPISSHATLYWYQQALGQGPEFLTYFNYEAQPDKSGLPSDRFSAERPEGSISTLTIQRTEQRDSAMYRCASSRTGYDEQFFGPGTRLTVL.

The J gene is TRBJ1-4, the V gene TRBV19; 7 nucleotides agree with TRBD1. Trimming removed 8 bases from V and 6 bases from J; junction bases left unmatched: 12. From germline, CDR1 is LNHDA and CDR2 SQIVND (reference sequence). This CDR3 is 15 amino acids long. This CDR3 is CASGPIRDSHEKLFF. CDR3 nucleotide sequence: TGTGCCAGTGGACCGATCCGGGACAGCCATGAAAAACTGTTTTTT.

V gene TRBV19 combines with J gene TRBJ2-1; D call uncertain. Per the germline V gene, CDR1 is LNHDA and CDR2 is SQIVND (reference sequence). The CDR3 covers 13 residues. V gave up 3 bases and J gave up 7 bases, with 10 bases separating them. For the CDR3, the DNA is TGTGCCAGTAGTATGGGTGGAGATAATGAGCAGTTCTTC. It yields the protein CASSMGGDNEQFF.

The rearrangement links TRBV2 to TRBJ2-7; D gene unclear. The CDR3 runs 13 residues. Trimming took 4 bases from V and 3 from J, leaving 10 bases between them. Germline V CDR1 and CDR2: SNHLY, FYNNEI. The CDR3 nucleotides are TGTGCCAGCAGTGTAGGAGAGAACTACGAGCAGTACTTC. The encoded protein is CASSVGENYEQYF.

This chain uses TRBV7-9 with TRBJ1-3; D call uncertain. This CDR3 has 18 residues. V lost 4 bases to trimming and J lost 0 bases, with 19 bases between them. In germline, CDR1 is SEHNR, CDR2 FQNEAQ (reference sequence). For the CDR3, the DNA is TGTGCCAGCAGCTCACCCCTTCTTCAACAGAACTCTGGAAACACCATATATTTT. This gives the protein CASSSPLLQQNSGNTIYF.

The V call is TRBV5-8, the J call TRBJ2-7; 11 bases line up with TRBD2. From germline, CDR1 is SGHTS and CDR2 YDEGEE. The CDR3 extends over 16 amino acids. Trimming took 1 base from V and 3 from J; bases not matched to a gene: 6. CDR3 residues: CASSLTTSGTHYEQYF. The CDR3 DNA follows: TGTGCCAGCAGCTTGACGACTAGCGGGACGCACTACGAGCAGTACTTC.

This chain uses TRBV7-9 with TRBJ2-1, with D possibly TRBD1 on 5 matching bases. Looked up from germline, CDR1 is SEHNR and CDR2 is FQNEAQ (reference sequence). V was shortened by 5 bases and J by 6 bases, with 17 bases between the two germline ends. The CDR3 covers 15 residues. CDR3 DNA: TGTGCCAGCAGCATGGCGGCCACCCAGGGCAATGAGCAGTTCTTC. Residues: CASSMAATQGNEQFF. Filled out from reference TRBV7-9 and TRBJ2-1, the complete variable domain reads DTGVSQNPRHKITKRGQNVTFRCDPISEHNRLYWYRQTLGQGPEFLTYFQNEAQLEKSRLLSDRFSAERPKGSFSTLEIQRTEQGDSAMYLCASSMAATQGNEQFFGPGTRLTVL.

The rearrangement links TRBV7-8 to TRBJ1-2, with a possible D match to TRBD1 (6 bases). The CDR3 runs to 13 residues. Trimming shortened V by 5 bases and J by 4 bases, and 11 bases separated the two germline ends. Germline V gene data show CDR1 as SGHVS and CDR2 as FQNEAQ. For the CDR3, the DNA is TGTGCCAGCAGCCCCGGGACACGCTATGGCTACACCTTC. Protein: CASSPGTRYGYTF.

The chain joins TRBV27 to TRBJ2-2; no clear D. The germline CDR1 and CDR2 sequences are MNHEY and SMNVEV (reference sequence). The CDR3 contains 12 residues. V lost 0 bases, J lost 7 bases, and 3 bases lay in between. The CDR3 coding sequence is TGTGCCAGCAGTTTATCGCACGGGGAGCTGTTTTTT. It codes for CASSLSHGELFF.

As to this clone: In the same sample, other DNA sequences code for this CDR3. The J gene is TRBJ2-1, the V gene TRBV9; D uncertain. CDR1 and CDR2 from the germline V gene are SGDLS and YYNGEE. V was cut by 4 bases and J by 7 bases, with 9 bases left in between. CDR3 size: 12 residues. The CDR3 coding sequence is TGTGCCAGCAGCTCGCCTCGTAATGAGCAGTTCTTC. Translation gives CASSSPRNEQFF. Drawing the rest from reference TRBV9 and TRBJ2-1, the complete variable domain is DSGVTQTPKHLITATGQRVTLRCSPRSGDLSVYWYQQSLDQGLQFLIQYYNGEERAKGNILERFSAQQFPDLHSELNLSSLELGDSALYFCASSSPRNEQFFGPGTRLTVL.

The chain carries TRBV23-1 and TRBJ2-7; D might be TRBD1 (5 bases). TRBV23-1 is classed as an ORF, of uncertain function. V was clipped by 6 bases and J by 2 bases, with 14 bases between them. This CDR3 comprises 14 residues. CDR3 residues: CASSPETEAYEQYF. CDR3 in DNA: TGCGCCAGCAGCCCCGAGACAGAGGCCTACGAGCAGTACTTC.

The rearrangement joins TRBV7-3 to TRBJ2-3; 9 bases align to TRBD2. Germline V gene lookup returns CDR1 SGHTA and CDR2 FQGTGA. J lost 7 bases, V lost 1 base, and 6 bases had no gene match. This CDR3 is built from 15 residues. The CDR3 loop reads CASSLIAGGPYTQYF. The CDR3 DNA is TGTGCCAGCAGCTTAATCGCGGGAGGGCCGTATACGCAGTATTTT.

The rearrangement uses TRBV7-2 and TRBJ2-1; 10 nucleotides match TRBD2. Germline CDR1 is SGHTA and CDR2 is FQGNSA. The CDR3 is made up of 17 amino acids. Germline trimming cut 3 bases from V and 0 bases from J; bases unmatched to any gene: 5. The DNA of the CDR3 is TGTGCCAGCAGCTTCCCCTCTAGCGGGAGCTCCTACAATGAGCAGTTCTTC. This sequence encodes CASSFPSSGSSYNEQFF. The whole variable domain, filled in from reference TRBV7-2 and TRBJ2-1, reads GAGVSQSPSNKVTEKGKDVELRCDPISGHTALYWYRQSLGQGLEFLIYFQGNSAPDKSGLPSDRFSAERTGGSVSTLTIQRTQQEDSAVYLCASSFPSSGSSYNEQFFGPGTRLTVL.

This chain connects TRBV28 to TRBJ2-7; D unresolved. Trimming removed 6 bases at V and 2 bases at J, with 11 bases between. This CDR3 has 13 amino acids. Germline CDR1 MDHEN, CDR2 SYDVKM. CDR3 sequence: CASRSDATYEQYF. The CDR3 region has the DNA TGTGCCAGCAGATCGGACGCTACCTACGAGCAGTACTTC.

This clone was counted only a few times. The CDR3 sequence: CASSFGRIAPDGYTF. For the CDR3, the DNA is TGTGCCAGCAGTTTTGGCAGGATCGCTCCCGATGGCTACACCTTC. The V call is TRBV27, the J call TRBJ1-2; D not resolved. V lost 3 bases and J 6 bases, leaving 17 bases between the germline ends. The CDR3 consists of 15 residues. The germline V gene encodes CDR1 MNHEY and CDR2 SMNVEV (reference sequence).